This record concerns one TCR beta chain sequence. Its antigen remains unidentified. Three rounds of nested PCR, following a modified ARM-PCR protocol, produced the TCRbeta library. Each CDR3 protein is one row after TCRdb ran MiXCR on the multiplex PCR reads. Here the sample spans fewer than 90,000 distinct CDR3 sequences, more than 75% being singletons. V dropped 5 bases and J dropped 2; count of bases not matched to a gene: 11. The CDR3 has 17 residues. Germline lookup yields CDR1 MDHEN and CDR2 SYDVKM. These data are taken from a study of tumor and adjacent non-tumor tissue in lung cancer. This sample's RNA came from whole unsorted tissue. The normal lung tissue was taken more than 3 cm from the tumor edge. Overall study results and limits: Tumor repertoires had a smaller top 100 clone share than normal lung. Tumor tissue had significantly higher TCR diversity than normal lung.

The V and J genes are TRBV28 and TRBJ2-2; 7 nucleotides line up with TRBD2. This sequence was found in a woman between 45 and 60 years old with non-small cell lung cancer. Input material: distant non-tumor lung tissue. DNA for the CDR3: TGTGCCAGCAGTATAAATAGTGGGAGGGCCAACACCGGGGAGCTGTTTTTT. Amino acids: CASSINSGRANTGELFF.